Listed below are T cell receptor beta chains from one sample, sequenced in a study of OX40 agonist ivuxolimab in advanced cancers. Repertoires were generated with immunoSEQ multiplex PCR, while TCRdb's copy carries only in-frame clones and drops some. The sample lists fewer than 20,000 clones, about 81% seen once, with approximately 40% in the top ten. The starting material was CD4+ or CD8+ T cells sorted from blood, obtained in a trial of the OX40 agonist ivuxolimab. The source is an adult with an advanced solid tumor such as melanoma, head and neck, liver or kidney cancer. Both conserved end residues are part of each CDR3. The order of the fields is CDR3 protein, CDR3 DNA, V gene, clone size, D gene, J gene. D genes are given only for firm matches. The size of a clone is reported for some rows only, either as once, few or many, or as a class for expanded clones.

CASSEASGQWYGYTF,TGTGCCAGCAGTGAAGCGTCAGGGCAGTGGTATGGCTACACCTTC,TRBV2,.,.,TRBJ1-2
CASSSGPGRNPNEKLFF,TGTGCCAGTAGTAGTGGCCCGGGACGGAACCCTAATGAAAAACTGTTTTTT,TRBV19,.,.,TRBJ1-4
CASRKEGETNEKLFF,TGTGCCAGCAGAAAAGAGGGGGAAACTAATGAAAAACTGTTTTTT,TRBV13,.,.,TRBJ1-4
CASSELADSSGELFF,TGCGCCAGCAGTGAACTAGCGGATTCCTCCGGGGAGCTGTTTTTT,TRBV10-1,.,TRBD2,TRBJ2-2
CASSQDKRNTDTQYF,TGCGCCAGCAGCCAAGATAAGCGGAACACAGATACGCAGTATTTT,TRBV4-3,.,.,TRBJ2-3
CASSLTSYSNQPQHF,TGTGCCAGCAGTTTAACAAGTTATAGCAATCAGCCCCAGCATTTT,TRBV27,.,.,TRBJ1-5
CASSPPGGLRSYEQYF,TGTGCCAGCAGCCCACCAGGGGGGCTTCGCTCCTACGAGCAGTACTTC,TRBV7-9,.,.,TRBJ2-7
CASSIHGDRVNTIYF,TGTGCCAGTAGTATACATGGGGACCGTGTAAACACCATATATTTT,TRBV19,once,.,TRBJ1-3
CARVQGRGGLNLNSNQPQHF,TGTGCCAGGGTACAGGGTCGGGGTGGCCTAAATCTTAATAGCAATCAGCCCCAGCATTTT,TRBV14,.,.,TRBJ1-5
CASSQGTIGNTIYF,TGCGCCAGCAGCCAAGGGACAATCGGAAACACCATATATTTT,TRBV4-1,.,.,TRBJ1-3
CASSLLSDSDYGYTF,TGTGCCAGCAGCTTACTCTCGGATTCGGACTATGGCTACACCTTC,TRBV7-8,.,.,TRBJ1-2
CASSIWEVEPQHF,TGTGCCAGTAGTATTTGGGAGGTCGAGCCCCAGCATTTT,TRBV19,once,.,TRBJ1-5
CASSLDIRNEQFF,TGTGCCAGTAGTTTGGACATTCGCAATGAGCAGTTCTTC,TRBV19,.,.,TRBJ2-1
CASSLGVLNTEAFF,TGTGCCAGCAGCTTAGGGGTCTTGAACACTGAAGCTTTCTTT,TRBV7-6,.,.,TRBJ1-1
CASSPWTAPGGETQYF,TGTGCCAGCAGCCCATGGACAGCTCCAGGCGGGGAGACCCAGTACTTC,TRBV11-2,.,.,TRBJ2-5
CASSQILAGASDEQFF,TGTGCCAGTAGCCAGATACTAGCGGGTGCTTCGGATGAGCAGTTCTTC,TRBV19,.,TRBD2,TRBJ2-1
CASSPEAGITEAFF,TGCGCCAGCAGCCCCGAGGCTGGGATTACTGAAGCTTTCTTT,TRBV7-9,.,.,TRBJ1-1
CASGFGDEQYF,TGTGCTAGTGGTTTCGGGGACGAGCAGTACTTC,TRBV12-5,.,.,TRBJ2-7
CASAQSPGGTEAFF,TGTGCCAGCGCCCAGAGCCCCGGGGGCACTGAAGCTTTCTTT,TRBV7-8,.,.,TRBJ1-1
CASSLWGGQLLGNTIYF,TGTGCCAGCAGTTTATGGGGGGGCCAACTCCTGGGAAACACCATATATTTT,TRBV28,few,.,TRBJ1-3
CASSEAPTGSDEQFF,TGTGCCAGCAGTGAAGCCCCCACGGGCAGCGATGAGCAGTTCTTC,TRBV6-1,.,.,TRBJ2-1
CASSLSGLAGGIYEQFF,TGTGCCAGCAGTTTATCGGGACTAGCGGGAGGGATCTATGAGCAGTTCTTC,TRBV27,few,TRBD2,TRBJ2-1
CASSHDTGSPEPQHF,TGTGCCAGCAGCCACGATACAGGGAGTCCAGAGCCCCAGCATTTT,TRBV11-2,few,.,TRBJ1-5
CASSPGGWRGYEQYF,TGTGCCAGCAGCCCGGGGGGTTGGCGGGGTTACGAGCAGTACTTC,TRBV7-6,.,TRBD2,TRBJ2-7
CASRSYSGTVETQYF,TGCGCCAGCAGATCGTATAGCGGGACGGTGGAGACCCAGTACTTC,TRBV5-1,.,TRBD2,TRBJ2-5
CASSESGGIDEQYF,TGTGCCAGCAGTGAAAGTGGGGGCATCGACGAGCAGTACTTC,TRBV6-1,once,.,TRBJ2-7